The 7 T cell receptor beta chains listed next were all sequenced from one sample in a study of CD8 T cells in ankylosing spondylitis. Study results and limitations: For ankylosing spondylitis blood, a TCR beta motif of several highly homologous variants appeared characteristic.

MiXCR was run by TCRdb on the 5' RACE reads, yielding one entry per CDR3 protein. There are hundreds of thousands of distinct CDR3 sequences in the sample; 10% to 15% occur only once, and approximately 0.51% lies in the top ten. What these receptors recognize is not known. Material: blood, either unsorted or a sorted T cell fraction (not recorded which). The receptor set was obtained from a male donor with ankylosing spondylitis.

V gene TRBV7-3 combines with J gene TRBJ1-6; TRBD1 is a possible D gene (5 bases). Germline lookup yields CDR1 SGHTA and CDR2 FQGTGA. This CDR3 has 12 residues. V gave up 5 bases and J gave up 9 bases, with 8 bases separating them. As DNA, the CDR3 is TGTGCCAGCAGCCCGGGGCGTTCACCCCTCCACTTT. Translation: CASSPGRSPLHF.

In this sample, this clonotype turned up a few times. V usage is TRBV7-2 and J usage is TRBJ2-3; 7 bases map to TRBD2. With 5 bases clipped from V and 5 bases from J, the junction kept 7 bases outside the gene matches. Per germline, CDR1 SGHTA and CDR2 FQGNSA. This CDR3 contains 14 residues. CDR3 DNA: TGTGCCAGCAGCCCCGGGGGGAGTAAAGATACGCAGTATTTT. Translating it yields CASSPGGSKDTQYF.

This clonotype was counted ten times or more. The gene calls are TRBV10-3 and TRBJ2-1, with 7 bases that match TRBD1. The CDR3 extends over 14 amino acids. V shed 4 bases, J shed 3 bases, and the junction held 3 bases outside the gene matches. Germline loops: CDR1 ENHRY, CDR2 SYGVKD. The CDR3 region is CAISGDRDYNEQFF. CDR3 sequence (DNA): TGTGCCATCAGTGGAGACAGGGACTACAATGAGCAGTTCTTC.

The rearrangement joins TRBV6-1 to TRBJ2-7; a possible D gene is TRBD1 (5 bases). Trimming cost V 2 bases and J 0 bases, with 11 bases left between them. Per germline, CDR1 MNHNS and CDR2 SASEGT. The CDR3 has 15 amino acids. In DNA form, the CDR3 reads TGTGCCAGCAGTGAACAGGGTCCCAGCTCCTACGAGCAGTACTTC. Its protein is CASSEQGPSSYEQYF.

This sequence joins TRBV4-2 and TRBJ2-3; 10 bases match TRBD2. V shed 4 bases and J 8 bases; nucleotides not matched to a gene: 15. Germline lookup yields CDR1 LGHNA and CDR2 YNFKEQ. The CDR3 sequence is 17 residues long. CDR3: CASSPTGLAPQRGTQYF. In nucleotides, the CDR3 is TGTGCCAGCAGCCCTACGGGACTAGCGCCCCAAAGGGGTACGCAGTATTTT.

The genes are TRBV29-1 and TRBJ1-1; D call uncertain. The V gene's germline CDR1 is SQVTM and CDR2 ANQGSEA. The CDR3 has 15 amino acids. Deletions cut 5 bases from V and 1 base from J, with 17 bases between. This chain's CDR3 is CSVTHGAARNTEAFF. The CDR3 DNA sequence: TGCAGCGTTACGCACGGTGCGGCTAGGAACACTGAAGCTTTCTTT.

The sample holds many counts of this clonotype. The rearrangement joins TRBV20-1 to TRBJ2-2; 8 bases agree with TRBD2. The CDR3 extends over 16 amino acids. J gave up 4 bases and V 0 bases, and 7 bases lay outside the gene matches. Germline loops: CDR1 DFQATT, CDR2 SNEGSKA (reference sequence). The CDR3 loop reads CSARDRTSHPTGELFF. The CDR3 region has the DNA TGCAGTGCTAGAGACCGGACTAGCCACCCCACCGGGGAGCTGTTTTTT.